This entry concerns a single T cell receptor beta chain. Other DNA variants within this sample encode the same CDR3. The protocol was immunoSEQ multiplex PCR, while the TCRdb copy is restricted to in-frame clones and leaves out a portion. The sample lists under 650,000 clones; 90% to 96% were seen once. The CDR3 has 14 residues. V lost 0 bases and J lost 2, with 5 bases in between. Germline CDR1 is SGHRS and CDR2 is YFSETQ. These data belong to a study of shared clonotypes between healthy human individuals. The chain links TRBV5-1 to TRBJ1-4; D gene unclear. This sequence originates from a woman in her 30s in good health. Sequenced: naive CD4+ T cells sorted from blood. Subset of the sample: CD45RA+ positively selected. The DNA of the CDR3 is TGCGCCAGCAGCTTGGGCGGGACTAATGAAAAACTGTTTTTT. Translation gives CASSLGGTNEKLFF.